This is a list of T cell receptor beta chains from one sample in a study of shared clonotypes between healthy human individuals. Assay used: immunoSEQ multiplex PCR; TCRdb lists only in-frame clones, some missing. The sample consists of nearly 2 million clones, roughly 95% of them appearing once. The sequenced sample was naive CD8+ T cells sorted from blood. The receptors shown here come from a young man in good health. CDR3s include the opening cysteine and the closing phenylalanine or tryptophan. The D gene is left open where the match is weak. Only some rows state a clone size, as once, few, many or a class for expanded clones.

CASSQGGANYGYTF | TGCGCCAGCAGCCAAGGAGGGGCTAACTATGGCTACACCTTC | TRBV4-1 | . | TRBJ1-2 | .
CASSSRQGVHHEQFF | TGTGCCAGCAGCTCCCGACAGGGGGTCCATCATGAGCAGTTCTTC | TRBV6-1 | . | TRBJ2-1 | TRBD1
CASSAWGQGAHGYTF | TGTGCCAGCAGCGCCTGGGGACAGGGGGCCCATGGCTACACCTTC | TRBV5-6 | . | TRBJ1-2 | TRBD1
CASSSRPLGDQETQYF | TGCGCCAGCAGCTCCCGGCCTTTGGGGGACCAAGAGACCCAGTACTTC | TRBV5-1 | . | TRBJ2-5 | .
CASSGPAGANVLTF | TGTGCCAGCTCCGGACCGGCTGGGGCCAACGTCCTGACTTTC | TRBV7-9 | . | TRBJ2-6 | .
CASSGGHTNEKLFF | TGTGCCAGCAGCGGGGGACATACTAATGAAAAACTGTTTTTT | TRBV9 | . | TRBJ1-4 | .
CASTIGRQGFDYEQYF | TGTGCCAGCACAATTGGCCGACAGGGATTTGACTACGAGCAGTACTTC | TRBV28 | . | TRBJ2-7 | TRBD1
CASGLGALYEQYF | TGTGCCAGCGGGCTAGGGGCCCTCTACGAGCAGTACTTC | TRBV6-5 | . | TRBJ2-7 | .
CASSLTGTHGPDTQYF | TGTGCCAGCAGTTTGACCGGGACCCATGGTCCAGATACGCAGTATTTT | TRBV27 | few | TRBJ2-3 | .
CASSQGQVYEQYF | TGTGCCAGCAGCCAGGGACAGGTCTACGAGCAGTACTTC | TRBV7-6 | . | TRBJ2-7 | TRBD1
CASSQDRGPTQNTEAFF | TGCGCCAGCAGCCAAGACAGGGGGCCCACACAGAACACTGAAGCTTTCTTT | TRBV4-1 | . | TRBJ1-1 | TRBD1
CASRLIVGSPLHF | TGTGCCAGCAGATTAATCGTGGGTTCACCCCTCCACTTT | TRBV6-1 | . | TRBJ1-6 | .
CASSFAKGTPGDGYTF | TGTGCCAGCAGCTTTGCTAAAGGGACACCTGGGGACGGCTACACCTTC | TRBV7-2 | . | TRBJ1-2 | .
CASSLAGTVRTDTQYF | TGTGCCAGCAGCCTAGCCGGGACAGTACGCACAGATACGCAGTATTTT | TRBV7-8 | . | TRBJ2-3 | TRBD1
CASSSRLAENYEQYF | TGTGCCAGCAGTTCCCGACTAGCGGAGAACTACGAGCAGTACTTC | TRBV27 | . | TRBJ2-7 | TRBD2
CASSFEAARPDEQYF | TGTGCCAGCAGCTTTGAGGCTGCGCGGCCTGACGAGCAGTACTTC | TRBV7-8 | . | TRBJ2-7 | .
CASSAGGNEKLFF | TGTGCCAGCAGTGCCGGGGGAAATGAAAAACTGTTTTTT | TRBV2 | . | TRBJ1-4 | .
CASSQVLGTSGNTDTQYF | TGTGCCAGCAGCCAGGTACTTGGGACTAGCGGGAACACAGATACGCAGTATTTT | TRBV14 | . | TRBJ2-3 | TRBD2
CASSLFGQGRTEAFF | TGTGCCAGCAGCTTATTCGGACAGGGGCGAACTGAAGCTTTCTTT | TRBV7-2 | . | TRBJ1-1 | TRBD1
CAWSVPPAFGNYEQFF | TGTGCCTGGAGTGTACCCCCGGCGTTCGGGAACTATGAGCAGTTCTTC | TRBV30 | . | TRBJ2-1 | .
CASSEWPSGGVTDTQYF | TGTGCCAGCAGTGAATGGCCTAGCGGGGGGGTCACAGATACGCAGTATTTT | TRBV6-1 | . | TRBJ2-3 | TRBD2
CSVEDRQAANYGYTF | TGCAGCGTTGAAGATCGGCAAGCTGCAAACTATGGCTACACCTTC | TRBV29-1 | . | TRBJ1-2 | .
CASSIFGQPSSPLHF | TGTGCCAGTAGTATTTTCGGACAGCCAAGTTCACCCCTCCACTTT | TRBV19 | . | TRBJ1-6 | .
CASSISNQPQHF | TGTGCCAGTAGTATTAGCAATCAGCCCCAGCATTTT | TRBV19 | . | TRBJ1-5 | .
CASSDGLTYEQYF | TGCGCCAGCAGCGATGGACTAACCTACGAGCAGTACTTC | TRBV10-1 | . | TRBJ2-7 | .
CASSLGGWYSGQGDQPQHF | TGTGCCAGCAGCTTAGGGGGTTGGTACTCAGGACAGGGCGATCAGCCCCAGCATTTT | TRBV7-8 | . | TRBJ1-5 | TRBD1
CASSLGPGDQETQYF | TGTGCCAGCAGCTTGGGGCCGGGCGACCAAGAGACCCAGTACTTC | TRBV5-6 | . | TRBJ2-5 | .
CASSMKPSYEQYF | TGTGCCAGTAGTATGAAACCCTCCTACGAGCAGTACTTC | TRBV19 | . | TRBJ2-7 | .
CASSSREGPFEKLFF | TGTGCCAGCAGCTCGAGGGAGGGGCCTTTTGAAAAACTGTTTTTT | TRBV9 | . | TRBJ1-4 | .
CASSEGPGTSGATDTQYF | TGTGCCAGCAGTGAAGGTCCCGGGACTAGCGGAGCCACAGATACGCAGTATTTT | TRBV25-1 | . | TRBJ2-3 | TRBD2
CASSYSSSYEQYF | TGTGCCAGCAGTTACTCCTCGAGCTACGAGCAGTACTTC | TRBV6-5 | . | TRBJ2-7 | .
CASSHRDTYEQYF | TGTGCCAGCAGCCACCGGGACACCTACGAGCAGTACTTC | TRBV6-1 | . | TRBJ2-7 | .
CSVGDSVNQPQHF | TGCAGCGTTGGGGACAGCGTCAATCAGCCCCAGCATTTT | TRBV29-1 | . | TRBJ1-5 | TRBD1
CASRPGQGHKYEQYF | TGTGCCAGCAGACCTGGACAGGGTCATAAATACGAGCAGTACTTC | TRBV6-4 | . | TRBJ2-7 | TRBD1
CASSSRGGYEQYF | TGTGCCAGCAGCTCCCGGGGGGGCTACGAGCAGTACTTC | TRBV11-3 | . | TRBJ2-7 | TRBD2